The present T cell receptor (beta chain) was sequenced within a study of cytomegalovirus exposure and HLA in healthy donors (dated by TCRdb to 2016 to 2017). Concerning the study at large: An earlier analysis of several hundred of the donors reported roughly 300 Gb of sequence data and roughly 120 million unique TCR beta sequences obtained from about 180 million T cells. Roughly 300 gigabases of sequencing data and some 85 million unique TCR sequences were included in an early release covering roughly 600 HLA-typed donors. The genetic ancestry cluster associated with self-reported Caucasian donors included approximately 85% of the roughly 380 genotyped donors. The study was designed to test whether signatures of past pathogen exposure could be identified by cataloging public T cell receptors. The T cell repertoires of 666 subjects were profiled by immunosequencing and related to cytomegalovirus serostatus. Along with the approximately 700-subject first cohort, a separate validation cohort of roughly 110 different subjects was used. High-throughput TCR immunosequencing, statistical association of individual TCRs with disease status, and machine learning were combined to predict cytomegalovirus infection status. A later analysis re-examined previously published TCR beta repertoires from 610 or so donors and added high-resolution HLA genotyping to investigate patterns of TCR occurrence. In the later analysis, no new phenotypic data were used to find candidate immune exposures; instead, reliance was placed on TCR beta sequences and their occurrence across donors. In an earlier analysis of several hundred of the donors, high-throughput TCR beta sequencing was used to judge whether each TCR beta V gene segment behaved as functional or pseudogenic. Alongside the repertoire data, information on donor age, sex, ethnicity and CMV serostatus was compiled. In a later genetic analysis, genome-wide SNP genotypes for about three fifths of the 666 donors were used, and that subset was treated as a discovery cohort. All discovery cohort repertoires had been generated using a single sequencing platform. Class I and class II HLA loci were covered by the typing at four-digit resolution. Typing coverage differed by locus: A, B, C, DRB1 and DQB1 were typed in about 620-640 donors, DQA1 in 522, DPA1 in some 610, and DPB1 in 450 to 480. Roughly 5 DR-DQ haplotypes were handled as single units for association and clustering because linkage in the cohort was strong. Among about 370 genotyped donors of the cohort, an average of about 240,000 unique TCR beta nucleotide sequences was sequenced per donor, of which approximately 18% were non-productive.

The protocol used for the library was the immunoSEQ multiplex PCR assay. A mixture of 60 forward primers for TCR Vbeta segments and 13 reverse primers for TCR Jbeta segments was used in the multiplex PCR. Amplification of the CDR3 region of rearranged TCR beta genes was performed with a multiplex PCR assay on genomic DNA. The Illumina HiSeq System was used to sequence the amplified TCR beta libraries as 87-base-pair reads. Regarding the original processing steps: Across the 670 or so repertoires, a later analysis counted 80 million or so unique TCR beta chains, roughly 11 million of which were shared by at least two donors. To remove PCR and sequencing errors, raw reads were error-corrected and collapsed into unique sequences using a nearest-neighbor algorithm that merged closely related sequences. Alignment of CDR3 sequences to IMGT reference sequences was used to assign V, D and J gene segments. For a sequence to be retained, a match of at least six nucleotides was required to both a V gene segment and a J gene segment. Rearrangements were classified as productive when the CDR3 lacked stop codons and remained in frame with V and J, and all other rearrangements were classified as non-productive. CDR3 was defined by IMGT convention, running from the second conserved V-encoded cysteine to the conserved J-encoded phenylalanine. Sequences without an unambiguous match to a single V gene segment were excluded from the earlier analysis of approximately 560 of the donors. In an earlier analysis of some 590 of the donors, a V segment was called functional when productive rearrangements were above 56.7%, and segregating when the standard deviation between donors exceeded 5%. To diagnose cytomegalovirus status from the catalog of TCR beta chain sequences, a statistical classification framework was built. In a later analysis, TCR nucleotide sequences were compared against IMGT/GENE-DB human TR gene sequences so that V and J genes could be assigned. A later analysis assigned CDR3 sequences and most-parsimonious VDJ recombination scenarios with the TCRdist pipeline. A later analysis defined each TCR beta chain by its CDR3 amino acid sequence plus V-gene family, and excluded reads lacking a unique V-gene family. A later analysis removed 500 to 650 highly shared, low-generation-probability nucleotide sequences to deal with suspected cross-contamination and a sequencing artifact. For each public chain, a later analysis derived a clonal expansion index from normalized ranks of inferred template counts within each repertoire. In a later analysis, generation probabilities were computed using a VDJ recombination model fitted to out-of-frame rearrangements, and the results were checked against IGoR. Hypergeometric tests were used in a later analysis to score TCR-TCR, TCR-HLA and TCR-CMV co-occurrence, with a repertoire-size bias correction applied to the TCR pairs. To estimate false discovery rates, a later analysis permuted the HLA or CMV assignments 20 times. In a later analysis, co-occurring TCRs were grouped using DBSCAN, with TCRdist sequence similarity added in when clustering inside HLA-allele-positive subsets. Repertoires with fewer than 30,000 or more than 120,000 public chains, plus five repertoires with anomalous nucleotide sharing, were excluded from co-occurrence clustering. TCRdb holds this immuneACCESS table with in-frame rearrangements only. Some clones are missing; in checked studies, unresolved V genes explain under half, and the rest has no known cause. The DNA was the basis for D and trimming; V, J and clone size are from that table. The sample table records nearly 95,000 clones; roughly three quarters of these occur just once. The ten largest clones add up to over 3% of the sample.

V is shortened by 7 bases, J by 11 bases, and the region joining them spans 17 bases. As encoded in the germline V gene, CDR1 is MNHEY while CDR2 is SVGAGI. The CDR3 goes from the cysteine to the phenylalanine over 12 residues. Here the CDR3 DNA is all that survives: 36 bases in frame from base 1. The cohort consisted of approximately 690 healthy bone marrow donors. At the time of sampling, every cohort member was nominally healthy, though immune exposures that went unrecorded were likely present. The donor was CMV seronegative and belonged to the group of more than 300 seronegative cohort members. A peripheral blood sample was provided by each donor, and peripheral blood mononuclear cells were used for TCR beta sequencing. Genomic DNA was extracted from the blood cell samples with the Qiagen DNeasy Blood Extraction Kit. The paper as a whole reports these results and caveats: In a later analysis, HLA-associated TCR beta chains showed more clonal expansion and lower generation probabilities than non-associated chains that were equally common. Because HLA typing was missing for some donors at each locus, association tests included only the typed subset. In this cohort, only TCR beta chains were sequenced, and detectable features were limited by the absence of alpha or paired-chain data. A later analysis associated about 16,000 TCR beta sequences with specific HLA alleles at a false discovery rate of 0.05. Roughly uniform sequencing depth across donors was assumed in presence/absence analyses, although this assumption may not hold. The study listed 150 to 200 TCR beta chains as associated with cytomegalovirus. Assigning TCR associations to individual alleles was difficult when HLA alleles, especially DR and DQ, strongly co-occurred. In both the original and validation cohorts, the classifier was reported to diagnose cytomegalovirus status with high specificity and sensitivity. In an earlier analysis of about 540 of the donors, most TCR beta V segments were observed in productive rearrangements about 87% or about 30% of the time, broadly matching IMGT annotations. In a later analysis, most CMV-associated TCR beta chains were found to appear HLA-restricted, with HLA associations seemingly driven largely by CMV exposure. The authors suggested that the approach could potentially be extended to other disease states and immunological phenotypes. The 87-base-pair reads could not distinguish some IMGT-functional V segments, including TRBV6-2 and TRBV6-3, so those segments were excluded. A further reported finding was that TCR beta sequences accurately predicted the HLA-A and HLA-B alleles for most subjects in the first cohort. A group of highly shared sequence variants was considered likely to be a technical artifact of the sequencing pipeline. Immune exposure information for the cohort was limited to CMV serostatus. A later analysis found that TCR association rates varied across HLA loci, with DRB1 alleles showing the most associated TCRs and HLA-C alleles the fewest. Three of the identified cytomegalovirus-associated TCR beta chains were confirmed in vitro to be specific for cytomegalovirus antigens. In a later analysis, several top co-occurrence clusters were reported to appear linked to parvovirus B19, influenza, CMV and Epstein-Barr virus. Linkage disequilibrium might explain the correlated functional status among segregating V segments, but an unknown experimental factor could not be ruled out. Because counts were too low, roughly 17 rarely observed V segments, including chromosome 9 orphons, were left out of the earlier analysis of about 620 of the donors. An association between a missense DCLRE1C variant and V-gene and J-gene trimming of TCR beta chains was found in a later genetic analysis and replicated in an independent cohort. In a later genetic analysis, fewer N-insertions in productive TCRs were reported among donors in an Asian-associated ancestry cluster than the roughly 700-donor mean. Across donors, most TCR sequences were observed very rarely, whereas some public TCRs were present in many individuals.

About this clone: The specificity of this receptor is unknown. One base away there is no much larger clone; base qualities are not given.

The sequenced material came from PBMCs. The TCR comes from a middle-aged woman in good health and CMV-seronegative. The chain joins TRBV6-5 to TRBJ1-1; the D region possibly corresponds to TRBD1 (5 bases align). The CDR3 reads as follows: CASTRNGGTAFF. The DNA sequence is TGTGCCAGCACTCGAAACGGGGGAACCGCTTTCTTT.